This T cell receptor (beta chain) was identified during a study of regulatory T cells in long-lasting Graves disease. About the research overall: To qualify as persistent, Graves' disease required over 5 years of antithyroid drugs with positive TSH receptor antibodies. General study points: Segments TRBV28, TRBJ1-2 and TRBJ2-5 showed preferential usage in persistent disease. Thyroid tissue went unexamined; only peripheral blood was analyzed. Shared public clonotypes totalled fewer than 3,000 in persistent patients, compared with about 990 in new patients.

Time point specified: persistent/refractory GD, antithyroid drugs over 5 years with positive TRAb. The TCR library was prepared using RNA isolated from PBMCs. With respect to this clonotype: Its cognate antigen is unknown.

V dropped 4 bases and J dropped 4; count of bases not matched to a gene: 10. CDR3 length equals 15 residues. Germline values: CDR1 SGHRS, CDR2 YFSETQ. Through Arm-PCR of CDR3 regions and iRepertoire HTBI primers, TCR beta libraries were built. TCRdb passed the multiplex PCR reads through MiXCR, listing each CDR3 protein once. Of approximately 440,000 distinct CDR3 sequences listed, 23% were seen once; the top ten hold roughly 28%. The receptor's source is a female donor with Graves disease. The sequencing here drew on peripheral blood mononuclear cells (PBMCs), taken when the disease was refractory, from a patient treated with antithyroid drugs. The rearrangement joins TRBV5-1 to TRBJ2-7; the match to TRBD2 covers 8 bases. The CDR3 DNA sequence: TGCGCCAGCAGCCCGGACGGGACTAGTCGTTACGAGCAGTACTTC. Its protein product is CASSPDGTSRYEQYF.